This T cell receptor beta chain was retrieved from a study of shared clonotypes between healthy human individuals (dated by TCRdb to the early 2020s). As for the study more broadly: The cohort comprised two women and a few men aged 18 to 49 years. For each donor, CD4 naive and CD4 memory were each run on three plates, CD8 naive on two plates, and CD8 memory on one plate. Libraries were prepared and TCR repertoires were sequenced by different laboratories using diverse techniques, in order to increase sequencing depth and limit assay-specific biases. Leukapheresis yielded between about 0.94 and 8.9 billion PBMCs per donor. Blood TCR repertoires of four to six healthy adults were deeply sequenced to estimate repertoire size and the extent of clonotype sharing between individuals. Study-level results and caveats: Larger estimated clonotype richness was generally found for naive subsets than for memory subsets. Pairwise subsampling led to the expectation that sequencing depth would affect the degree of clonotype sharing among donors. Only blood was sampled, and tissue TCR repertoires likely differ from those in blood. Sharing across a few donors was observed for roughly 5% of naive CD4, under 4% of naive CD8, 2% to 2.5% of memory CD4, and roughly 0.4% of memory CD8 clonotypes. Even with the large sequencing depth, rarefaction of the sorted-subset datasets indicated that sequencing was incomplete. The small number of donors limited the genetic and exposure-history diversity represented. Compared with non-shared clonotypes, clonotypes shared by all four sorted-subset donors had higher generation probabilities.

The CDR3 numbers 16 residues from cysteine through phenylalanine. Only the CDR3 region is kept as DNA, spanning 48 bases read in frame from base 1. V loses 4 bases, J loses 0 bases, and the germline ends lie 16 bases apart. Taken from the germline V gene, the CDR1 and CDR2 loops are SGDLS and YYNGEE. Healthy HIV-negative adults with no recently reported acute infections or vaccinations were included as donors. Every donor was a Caucasian adult residing in Nashville, Tennessee, USA. CD4+ T cells were enriched by magnetic negative selection; naive cells were then positively selected on CD45RA, and the negative fraction formed the memory subset. Blood was collected by leukapheresis, and PBMCs were isolated by Ficoll-Histopaque density gradient centrifugation and then cryopreserved in liquid nitrogen vapor phase. Analytical flow cytometry was used to check the purity and quantity of every magnetically sorted T cell population. Each sorted fraction had its genomic DNA isolated and then quantified by UV absorbance on a Nanodrop 2000c.

TCR CDR3 regions were amplified from genomic DNA by multiplex PCR using the deep immunoSEQ assay. Genomic DNA extracted from each cell subset was distributed evenly over all wells of several immunoSEQ 96-well plates, and each plate served as one replicate. For sorted subsets, roughly 200 ng of genomic DNA, equivalent to 30,000 or so T cell genomes, went into each replicate PCR. The purified libraries were quantified using a Qubit 3.0 fluorometer, sized with a Bioanalyzer 2100, and then quantified again using the KAPA Library Quantification kit. Every immunoSEQ 96-well plate was sequenced on a separate single-read 150-cycle Illumina NextSeq 550 flow cell. Per the authors' processing: The immunoSEQ output contained only junctional sequences without quality scores, so filtering could not match that applied to full-length reads. Sequences were annotated with PyIR, a Python wrapper for IgBLAST v1.9, using IMGT germline references to assign V/J genes and CDR3. Reads were filtered out if the reads had weak V/J assignments (E-value above 1e-6), no CDR3, stop codons, out-of-frame junctions, or ambiguous translated residues. V3J clonotypes were defined as sequences sharing the same inferred V gene, J gene, and CDR3 amino acid sequence. The percentage overlap between two repertoires was calculated by dividing the number of shared unique clonotypes by the size of the smaller repertoire. Richness of each repertoire was evaluated using RTK rarefaction, the Chao1 estimator, and Recon v2.1 estimates of unobserved clonotypes. Generation probabilities for all TCRbeta clonotypes obtained by the gDNA method from several donors were computed using OLGA. Sourced from immuneACCESS, this table was stored by TCRdb with only in-frame sequences that have V and J called. A share of the clones is absent; for the studies checked, an unresolved V gene accounts for under half, and the remainder has no known explanation. The DNA was the basis for D and trimming; V, J and clone size are from that table. Here the sample has approximately 2.5 million clones; over 85% occur a single time. Around 0.37% of the sample is in the top ten clones.

In its sample, this clone was seen a few times. There is no known antigen for this receptor. Nothing much larger sits one base from this clone, and base qualities are not available. The V and J genes are TRBV9 and TRBJ1-1, with the D gene too uncertain to name. The sequencing input was naive CD4+ T cells from PBMCs. According to the study, the label for this sample's cell subset or site signals: CD45RA+ positively selected. The TCR sequence derives from a man between 18 and 29 years old in good health. Some clones in this sample may be carry-over from other donors' samples. DNA sequence: TGTGCCAGCAGCCGACGGGCCGTAGGGATGAACACTGAAGCTTTCTTT. It translates as CASSRRAVGMNTEAFF.